The sequence of this TCR beta chain was determined in a study of blood T cell repertoires in COVID-19. Turning to the study itself: Material from acute and convalescent COVID-19 was sourced from the United States, Italy and Spain. Sources were T cells, B-cell-depleted T cells, or PBMCs; the material itself was cDNA or gDNA.

This CDR3 is built from 14 residues. Trimming removed 7 bases at V and 0 bases at J, with 12 bases between. The germline V gene encodes CDR1 MNHEY and CDR2 SVGAGI. Per the original methods: The authors estimated nucleated cell counts from reference gene primer amplification. TCRdb's table, derived via immunoSEQ multiplex PCR, lists solely in-frame clones and lacks some. V, J and clone size reflect that table, while D and trimming were determined from the DNA. This table has under 140,000 clones, 85% to 90% appearing once. Material: peripheral blood. This TCR came from a woman aged 50 to 60 with acute or convalescent COVID-19. The chain links TRBV6-5 to TRBJ1-1; D not certain. This CDR3 reads CASTPGLVNTEAFF. The CDR3 DNA is TGTGCCAGCACCCCCGGACTGGTGAACACTGAAGCTTTCTTT.